This T cell receptor (beta chain) comes out of a study of T-cell memory formation after mild COVID-19. Study details: Clustering of TCRs was largely donor specific.

Findings of the study overall: Confirmation of SARS-CoV-2 specificity was lacking for second-wave clones peaking day 37.

In the case of this clonotype: Its antigen is as yet unknown.

TCRdb re-called the 5' RACE reads with MiXCR, one entry per CDR3 protein. The table has 150,000 to 200,000 distinct CDR3 sequences, roughly 12% seen once. This sequence was found in a man between 18 and 29 years old who had mild COVID-19 (a few samples of this study predate the infection). Cell type and time point are not known. Sequencing was carried out using PBMCs or a T cell subset sorted from them (not recorded which).

The CDR3, as DNA: TGTGCCAGCTGGACGGGCGGGACAGACCAAGAGACCCAGTACTTC. Amino acid sequence: CASWTGGTDQETQYF. The V call is TRBV5-4, the J call TRBJ2-5; weak D call: TRBD1 (7 bases). Germline values: CDR1 SGHNT, CDR2 YYREEE (reference sequence). The V gene lost 7 bases and the J gene lost 0 bases, with 16 bases spanning the gap. The CDR3 is 15 residues long.